Below, 19 T cell receptor beta chains from the same sample are listed, as sequenced in a study of shared clonotypes between healthy human individuals. Clones were read by immunoSEQ multiplex PCR, and TCRdb kept only the in-frame ones, dropping some. The sample lists over 1.5 million clones, around 98% occurring once. Sequenced material: naive CD4+ T cells sorted from blood. Subset of the sample: CD45RA+ positively selected. The receptors were sampled from a man aged 25-40 years in good health.

The V call is TRBV9, the J call TRBJ2-1; tentative D call: TRBD1 (6 bases). The CDR3 length is 15 residues. Germline CDR1 SGDLS, CDR2 YYNGEE. V lost 2 bases to trimming and J lost 5 bases, with 14 bases between them. The CDR3 nucleotides read TGTGCCAGCAGCGTTCTGCCAGGGGAAGACAATGAGCAGTTCTTC. Residues: CASSVLPGEDNEQFF.

J is TRBJ2-5 and V is TRBV5-4, with a tentative D call TRBD1 (6 bases). The CDR3 loop spans 14 amino acids. Germline assignment: CDR1 SGHNT and CDR2 YYREEE (reference sequence). V lost 0 bases, J lost 5 bases, and 11 bases lay in between. The CDR3 nucleotides are TGTGCCAGCAGCTTGGGACGGGACATCGAGACCCAGTACTTC. This encodes CASSLGRDIETQYF.

J is TRBJ2-7 and V is TRBV7-9, with TRBD2 as a possible D gene (5 bases). The V and J ends lost 2 bases and 4 bases respectively, with 12 bases between them. The CDR3 is 14 residues long. Per the germline V gene, CDR1 is SEHNR and CDR2 is FQNEAQ (reference sequence). The CDR3 is CASSLSGIGYEQYF. In DNA form, the CDR3 reads TGTGCCAGCAGCTTATCCGGGATCGGATACGAGCAGTACTTC. The full variable domain, rest sourced from reference TRBV7-9 and TRBJ2-7, is DTGVSQNPRHKITKRGQNVTFRCDPISEHNRLYWYRQTLGQGPEFLTYFQNEAQLEKSRLLSDRFSAERPKGSFSTLEIQRTEQGDSAMYLCASSLSGIGYEQYFGPGTRLTVT.

The chain links TRBV5-4 to TRBJ1-4; a weak D match, TRBD1 (6 bases). CDR1 and CDR2 (germline): SGHNT, YYREEE (reference sequence). The V and J ends lost 0 bases and 7 bases respectively, with 13 bases between them. The CDR3 is 15 residues long. CDR3 sequence: CASSLAGQGSEKLFF. The CDR3 DNA follows: TGTGCCAGCAGCTTGGCCGGGCAGGGGAGTGAAAAACTGTTTTTT.

This clone has only one observation. DNA for the CDR3: TGTGCCAGCAGCCCCACTCCGGGGTCTGAGACCTCCTACAATGAGCAGTTCTTC. Amino acids: CASSPTPGSETSYNEQFF. The V and J genes are TRBV9 and TRBJ2-1, with D possibly being TRBD2 (5 bases). The ends were cut back, 4 bases at V and 0 bases at J, with 20 bases in the middle. Germline CDR1 SGDLS, CDR2 YYNGEE. The CDR3 totals 18 residues.

Worth noting for this clone: Within the sample, other DNA sequences also encode this same CDR3. V usage is TRBV5-1 and J usage is TRBJ2-7; 8 bases agree with TRBD2. V shed 1 base and J 1 base; nucleotides not matched to a gene: 1. Germline V gene sequence: CDR1 SGHRS, CDR2 YFSETQ. The length of the CDR3 is 14 residues. CDR3 residues: CASSLTSGSYEQYF. The DNA of the CDR3 is TGCGCCAGCAGCTTGACTAGCGGATCCTACGAGCAGTACTTC.

Comment on this clone: This specimen includes other DNA sequences encoding the same CDR3. The chain carries TRBV14 and TRBJ1-5; unclear D gene. V was trimmed by 1 base and J by 4 bases, leaving 5 bases between them. CDR3 length equals 13 residues. Germline CDR1 and CDR2: SGHDN and FVKESK. DNA for the CDR3: TGTGCCAGCAGCCAAGGTCTAAATCAGCCCCAGCATTTT. As protein: CASSQGLNQPQHF.

This chain uses TRBV7-7 with TRBJ2-5, with 9 bases fitting TRBD1. The J segment lost 5 bases and the V segment lost 8 bases, leaving 12 bases of the junction unmatched. The CDR3 contains 15 residues. In germline, CDR1 is SSHAT, CDR2 FNYEAQ (reference sequence). CDR3 in DNA: TGTGCCAGCGGACCTACAGGGGGCATGCGGGAGACCCAGTACTTC. This codes for CASGPTGGMRETQYF.

The V and J genes are TRBV5-6 and TRBJ2-7, with D possibly being TRBD1 or TRBD2 (6 bases each). CDR3 length equals 14 residues. Looked up from germline, CDR1 is SGHDT and CDR2 is YYEEEE. The germline V and J ends were trimmed by 2 bases and 4 bases, with 13 bases remaining between them. CDR3 protein: CASSFGGFMYEQYF. The CDR3 region has the DNA TGTGCCAGCAGCTTCGGGGGCTTTATGTACGAGCAGTACTTC.

A note on this clone: The same CDR3 can be traced to other DNA sequences in this sample. The chain joins TRBV9 to TRBJ1-1; the D is unclear. Looked up from germline, CDR1 is SGDLS and CDR2 is YYNGEE. This CDR3 spans 13 amino acids. Trimming left V 0 bases short and J 5 bases short, with 8 bases between. This CDR3 is CASSVASGTEAFF. The CDR3 DNA follows: TGTGCCAGCAGCGTAGCTTCGGGTACTGAAGCTTTCTTT. Together with reference TRBV9 and TRBJ1-1, the CDR3 gives the full variable domain: DSGVTQTPKHLITATGQRVTLRCSPRSGDLSVYWYQQSLDQGLQFLIQYYNGEERAKGNILERFSAQQFPDLHSELNLSSLELGDSALYFCASSVASGTEAFFGQGTRLTVV.

V usage is TRBV13 and J usage is TRBJ2-7; D is uncertain. V shed 5 bases and J shed 2 bases, with 13 bases lying between them. The V gene's germline CDR1 is PRHDT and CDR2 FYEKMQ (reference sequence). The length of the CDR3 is 14 residues. The CDR3 DNA is TGTGCCAGCAGCCCCCCGGGCGGACCCTACGAGCAGTACTTC. It specifies CASSPPGGPYEQYF.

The CDR3 loop is CASSGGLAQGLETQYF. CDR3 DNA sequence: TGCGCCAGCAGCGGAGGGCTAGCGCAGGGTCTCGAGACCCAGTACTTC. The chain joins TRBV4-1 to TRBJ2-5; a weak D match, TRBD2 (6 bases). The ends were cut back, 5 bases at V and 5 bases at J, with 21 bases in the middle. This CDR3 region has 16 residues. The germline V gene encodes CDR1 MGHRA and CDR2 YSYEKL.

The V call is TRBV29-1, the J call TRBJ2-5; D gene ambiguous. CDR1 is SQVTM and CDR2 is ANQGSEA in the germline V gene. The CDR3 has 9 amino acids. V gave up 4 bases and J gave up 10 bases, with 7 bases separating them. The CDR3 DNA reads as TGCAGCGTTGCCGATAGCCAGTACTTC. It specifies CSVADSQYF. The full variable domain, rest sourced from reference TRBV29-1 and TRBJ2-5, is SAVISQKPSRDICQRGTSLTIQCQVDSQVTMMFWYRQQPGQSLTLIATANQGSEATYESGFVIDKFPISRPNLTFSTLTVSNMSPEDSSIYLCSVADSQYFGPGTRLLVL.

This chain connects TRBV14 to TRBJ1-1; D ambiguous. The CDR3 covers 17 residues. The germline V and J ends were trimmed by 4 bases and 0 bases, with 18 bases remaining between them. Per germline, CDR1 SGHDN and CDR2 FVKESK. The CDR3 sequence is CASSRRVLSAVNTEAFF. The DNA for the CDR3 is TGTGCCAGCAGCCGGAGAGTTTTGTCCGCGGTGAACACTGAAGCTTTCTTT.

This chain connects TRBV9 to TRBJ2-2; TRBD1 or TRBD2 may be the D gene (6 bases each). V dropped 3 bases and J dropped 7 bases, with 13 bases sitting between them. The CDR3 has 14 amino acids. Germline CDR1 and CDR2: SGDLS and YYNGEE. CDR3 nucleotide sequence: TGTGCCAGCAGCGACTCGGGGGCTGGCGGGGAGCTGTTTTTT. This translates into CASSDSGAGGELFF. Using reference TRBV9 and TRBJ2-2 for the parts outside the CDR3, the full variable domain is DSGVTQTPKHLITATGQRVTLRCSPRSGDLSVYWYQQSLDQGLQFLIQYYNGEERAKGNILERFSAQQFPDLHSELNLSSLELGDSALYFCASSDSGAGGELFFGEGSRLTVL.

The chain employs TRBV7-9 and TRBJ2-5; 10 bases line up with TRBD2. Germline V gene lookup returns CDR1 SEHNR and CDR2 FQNEAQ (reference sequence). With V trimmed by 3 bases and J by 2 bases, 3 bases remained unmatched. This CDR3 spans 15 amino acids. The CDR3: CASSFDSGRQETQYF. DNA of the CDR3: TGTGCCAGCAGCTTCGATAGCGGGAGGCAAGAGACCCAGTACTTC.

This chain connects TRBV28 to TRBJ1-1; a possible D gene is TRBD1 (5 bases). The CDR3 length is 12 residues. CDR1 is MDHEN, CDR2 SYDVKM, per germline. Trimming stripped 7 bases from V and 8 bases from J, with 14 bases between. The CDR3: CASNPSGTEAFF. The CDR3 bases are TGTGCCAGCAACCCCTCGGGGACGGAAGCTTTCTTT.

The CDR3 spells CASSRSTGAYGYTF. The CDR3, as DNA: TGTGCCAGCAGCCGATCGACAGGGGCCTATGGCTACACCTTC. The chain uses TRBV7-9 and TRBJ1-2; 8 bases fit TRBD1. The junction had 6 bases not matched to a gene; V was cut back by 5 bases and J by 4 bases. There are 14 residues in the CDR3. Germline CDR1 is SEHNR and CDR2 is FQNEAQ (reference sequence).

The V gene is TRBV4-2, the J gene TRBJ2-1; D may correspond to TRBD1 or TRBD2 (5 bases each). In germline, CDR1 is LGHNA, CDR2 YNFKEQ. The ends were cut back, 0 bases at V and 6 bases at J, with 21 bases in the middle. The CDR3 extends over 18 amino acids. In DNA, the CDR3 is TGTGCCAGCAGCCAAGAGGGAACGGACTGGGGCCCCTTCAATGAGCAGTTCTTC. This sequence encodes CASSQEGTDWGPFNEQFF.